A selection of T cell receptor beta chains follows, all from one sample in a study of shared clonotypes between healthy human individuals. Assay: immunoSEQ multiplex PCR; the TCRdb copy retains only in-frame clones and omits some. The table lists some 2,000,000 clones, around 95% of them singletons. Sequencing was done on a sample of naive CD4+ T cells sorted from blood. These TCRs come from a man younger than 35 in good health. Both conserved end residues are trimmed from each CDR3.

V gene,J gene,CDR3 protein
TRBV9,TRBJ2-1,ASSVSRNNEQF
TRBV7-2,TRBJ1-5,ASSRSDRGNQPQH
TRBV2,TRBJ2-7,ASSLIIRDRSYEQY
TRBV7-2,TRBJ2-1,ASSRVDGNEQF
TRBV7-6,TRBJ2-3,ASSFSWTSGDTDTQY
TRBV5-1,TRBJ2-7,ASSLGFGVNEQY
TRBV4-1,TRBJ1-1,ASSQGAFTGAF
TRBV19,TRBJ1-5,ASSIRPGGNQPQH
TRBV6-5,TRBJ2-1,ASSWGQEASYNEQF
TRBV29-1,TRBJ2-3,SVEVNREIDTQY
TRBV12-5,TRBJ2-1,ASGPGVEQF
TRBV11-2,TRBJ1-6,ASSRTGVSSYNSPLH
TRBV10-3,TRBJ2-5,AISEGGTPGETQY
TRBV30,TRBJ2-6,AWNRIGIRGSRSGANVLT
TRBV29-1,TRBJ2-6,SAERAGANVLT
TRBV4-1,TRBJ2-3,ASSRTSGGANTQY
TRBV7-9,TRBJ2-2,ASNRDGSGTGELF
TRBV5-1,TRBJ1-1,ASRLGHPNTEAF
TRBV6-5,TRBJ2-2,ASSYSNTGELF
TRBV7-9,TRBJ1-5,ASSSSTGGQPQH
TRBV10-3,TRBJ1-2,AISVGINYGYT
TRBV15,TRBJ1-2,ATSRRQGLGYGYT
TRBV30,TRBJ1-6,AWNVRDRLLGSPLH
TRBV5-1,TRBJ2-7,ASSRQDYPAYEQY
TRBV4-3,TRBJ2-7,ASSQIAGISYGQY
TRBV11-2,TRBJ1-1,ASSLYTGPEAF
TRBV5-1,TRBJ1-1,ASSLDIGGGADTEAF
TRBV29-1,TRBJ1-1,SVGGTGSLMNTEAF
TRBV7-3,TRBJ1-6,ASSLKQYNSPLH
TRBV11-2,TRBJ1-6,ASSREGGKYNSPLH
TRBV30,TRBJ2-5,AWSGVPSETQY
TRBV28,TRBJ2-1,ASSGGTSQYNEQF
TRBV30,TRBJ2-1,AWSLAALYNEQF
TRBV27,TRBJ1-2,ASSPDRDRAGYT
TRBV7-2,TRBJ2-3,ASSLMDSSTDTQY
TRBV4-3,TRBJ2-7,ASSQDTRIYEQY
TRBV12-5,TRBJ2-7,ASGLGTRSYSSYEQY
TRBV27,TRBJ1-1,ASSYSGTGLSAF
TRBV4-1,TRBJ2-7,ASSVTSGTSGGPTNYEQY
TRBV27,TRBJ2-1,ASSFRGQGAYNEQF
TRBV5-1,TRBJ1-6,ASSQTGDNSPLH
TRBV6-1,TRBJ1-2,ASTGEGGRLRGYT
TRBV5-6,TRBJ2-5,ASSLSRAETQY
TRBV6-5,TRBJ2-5,ASSWSSGSAGSAQY
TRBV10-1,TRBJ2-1,ASSSSGGYNEQF
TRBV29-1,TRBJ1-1,SVVLQGVMNTEAF
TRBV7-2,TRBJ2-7,ATGGIYDGQY
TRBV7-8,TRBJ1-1,ASSVIDSRNTEAF